These T cell receptor beta chains were read from a single sample in a study of blood T cells in healthy people across ages. MiXCR, applied by TCRdb to the 5' RACE reads, yields one record per CDR3 protein. The sample includes roughly 1.6 million distinct CDR3 sequences, 30% to 35% of them seen just once. The sample comprised blood. These receptors were collected from a woman between 25 and 40 years old in good health. The CDR3 runs from the conserved cysteine through the conserved F or W. D genes are given only for firm matches. For some rows the clone size is stated as once, few or many, or as a class when expanded; others skip it.

abundance,d_gene,j_gene,v_gene,CDR3nt,CDR3aa
NA,NA,TRBJ2-7,TRBV28,TGTGCCAGCAGTTTAAGACTGAACCCCTACGAGCAGTACTTC,CASSLRLNPYEQYF
NA,TRBD2,TRBJ2-5,TRBV6-1,TGTGCCAGCAGTTGGACTAGCGATCAAGAGACCCAGTACTTC,CASSWTSDQETQYF
NA,NA,TRBJ2-4,TRBV30,TGTGCCTGGAGTGTACTCGGGGACATTCAGCACTTC,CAWSVLGDIQHF
many,NA,TRBJ2-5,TRBV20-1,TGCAGTGCTAGCGAACAGGGATGGGAGACCCAGTACTTC,CSASEQGWETQYF
few,NA,TRBJ2-3,TRBV20-1,TGCAGTGCTGCCCGGGGGGATACGCAGTATTTT,CSAARGDTQYF
NA,NA,TRBJ2-6,TRBV5-1,TGCGCCAGCAGCTTGGTGGGGGTTTCCGGGGCCAACGTCCTGACTTTC,CASSLVGVSGANVLTF
NA,TRBD2,TRBJ2-1,TRBV7-3,TGTGCCAGCAGCTTAATGGCGCGGGGGGCCAATGAGCAGTTCTTC,CASSLMARGANEQFF
NA,TRBD2,TRBJ2-1,TRBV27,TGTGCCAGCATCAATCTAGCGGGGGGGTTAAATGAGCAGTTCTTC,CASINLAGGLNEQFF
few,NA,TRBJ2-1,TRBV3-1,TGTGCCAGCAGCCAAGACGGAGGCATTGGGGCGTCTGGGTCCAATGAGCAGTTCTTC,CASSQDGGIGASGSNEQFF
NA,NA,TRBJ2-7,TRBV5-1,TGCGCCAGCAGCTTGGGTGTGAGCGTCTCCTACGAGCAGTACTTC,CASSLGVSVSYEQYF
NA,TRBD1,TRBJ2-3,TRBV7-9,TGTGCCAGCAGCTTTTACAGGGGGCGGACAGATACGCAGTATTTT,CASSFYRGRTDTQYF
NA,NA,TRBJ1-1,TRBV7-8,TGTGCCAGCAGCTTAGAGGGTCTGAGGGCTTTCTTT,CASSLEGLRAFF
NA,TRBD1,TRBJ2-2,TRBV4-1,TGCGCCAGCAGCCAAGATCTTGGCAGGGGGCTCTCCGGGGAGCTGTTTTTT,CASSQDLGRGLSGELFF
NA,TRBD2,TRBJ2-7,TRBV4-1,TGCGCCTGCAGCCCCACTAGCGGGATTTACTCCTACGAGCAGTACTTC,CACSPTSGIYSYEQYF
few,NA,TRBJ1-5,TRBV20-1,TGCAGTGCTATTGAGTGGGCGGAGAGCAATCAGCCCCAGCATTTT,CSAIEWAESNQPQHF
few,TRBD2,TRBJ2-7,TRBV20-1,TGCAGTGCCACGCGGGAGCCTTATTCCTACGAGCAGTACTTC,CSATREPYSYEQYF
NA,TRBD1,TRBJ2-7,TRBV6-5,TGTGCCAACAGTGGGACAGTCTCCTACGAGCAGTACTTC,CANSGTVSYEQYF
few,NA,TRBJ1-1,TRBV10-3,TGTGCCATCTCCAAAGGGGAGTCGGGCACTGAAGCTTTCTTT,CAISKGESGTEAFF
few,TRBD2,TRBJ2-7,TRBV18,TGTGCCAGCTCACGGCGGACTAGCGGGGGGCCTAAGGTGACCTACGAGCAGTACTTC,CASSRRTSGGPKVTYEQYF
NA,NA,TRBJ2-7,TRBV6-2/TRBV6-3,TGTGCCAGCATCCCGGGACTCAGCTCCTACGAGCAGTACTTC,CASIPGLSSYEQYF
NA,NA,TRBJ2-1,TRBV19,TGTGCCAGTAGTCGCTGGACAGTGTCCTACAATGAGCAGTTCTTC,CASSRWTVSYNEQFF
NA,NA,TRBJ1-1,TRBV30,TGTGCCTGGAGATGGAGGGAGAACACTGAAGCTTTCTTT,CAWRWRENTEAFF
few,TRBD2,TRBJ2-1,TRBV5-1,TGCGCCAGCAGCTCATCCGGGACTAGGGATTTCGATGAGCAGTTCTTC,CASSSSGTRDFDEQFF
few,NA,TRBJ2-7,TRBV28,TGTGCCAGCAGTCCCCCGGGGAGACGAAACGCCTACGAGCAGTACTTC,CASSPPGRRNAYEQYF
NA,NA,TRBJ2-1,TRBV19,TGTGCCAGTAGTATAAGGGCAGGAGAATACAATGAGCAGTTCTTC,CASSIRAGEYNEQFF
NA,NA,TRBJ2-1,TRBV6-5,TGTGCCTCTCGGAAGCCCGCTCCCTACAATGAGCAGTTCTTC,CASRKPAPYNEQFF
NA,NA,TRBJ1-2,TRBV5-1,TGCGCCAGCAGCCCTGACAATAGCAATGGCTACACCTTC,CASSPDNSNGYTF
few,NA,TRBJ2-3,TRBV2,TGTGCCGAGGGAGGAGAGGATACGCAGTATTTT,CAEGGEDTQYF
few,TRBD2,TRBJ2-1,TRBV7-9,TGTGCCAGCAGCTTAAGCGGGAGTCTGAATGAGCAGTTCTTC,CASSLSGSLNEQFF